This TCR beta chain was identified in a study of control samples from healthy donors and cancer patients. The CDR3 loop spans 15 amino acids. Looked up from germline, CDR1 is KGHDR and CDR2 is SFDVKD. V shed 4 bases and J 6 bases; nucleotides not matched to a gene: 8. The protocol was immunoSEQ multiplex PCR, while the TCRdb copy is restricted to in-frame clones and leaves out a portion. The profile shows about 120,000 clones, about 83% of them singletons. Input material: blood. This rearrangement joins TRBV24-1 to TRBJ1-5, with TRBD1 matching 7 bases. This TCR derives from a man between 25 and 39 years old in good health. The CDR3 spells CATSEGGRGGQPQHF. CDR3 DNA: TGTGCCACCAGTGAAGGGGGCAGGGGTGGTCAGCCCCAGCATTTT.